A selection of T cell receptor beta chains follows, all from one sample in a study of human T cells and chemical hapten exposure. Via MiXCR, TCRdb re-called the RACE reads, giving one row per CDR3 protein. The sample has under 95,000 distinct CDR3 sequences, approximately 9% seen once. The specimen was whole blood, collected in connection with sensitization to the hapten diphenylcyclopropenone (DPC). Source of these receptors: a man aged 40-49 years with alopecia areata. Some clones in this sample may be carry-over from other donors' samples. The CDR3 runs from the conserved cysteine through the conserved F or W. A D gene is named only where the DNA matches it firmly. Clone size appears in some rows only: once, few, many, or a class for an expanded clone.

DNA: TGTGCCAGCAGTTATAAGACTAGCGGGAGTGTCTATCCCTACAATGAGCAGTTCTTC; CDR3: CASSYKTSGSVYPYNEQFF; D: TRBD2; V: TRBV7-6; size: .; J: TRBJ2-1
DNA: TGTGCCACCAGTCCGGACAGGGTTGGAGAAAAACTGTTTTTT; CDR3: CATSPDRVGEKLFF; D: TRBD1; V: TRBV24-1; size: few; J: TRBJ1-4
DNA: TGTGCCAGCAGTTACGAGGTTTTCACTGAAGCTTTCTTT; CDR3: CASSYEVFTEAFF; D: .; V: TRBV6-5; size: few; J: TRBJ1-1
DNA: TGTGCCAGCAGTGAAGTAGCGAAAGGTGAGCAGTTCTTC; CDR3: CASSEVAKGEQFF; D: .; V: TRBV6-1; size: many; J: TRBJ2-1
DNA: TGTGCCAGCAGCCAGAAAGTGGCTAGCTCCTACAATGAGCAGTTCTTC; CDR3: CASSQKVASSYNEQFF; D: .; V: TRBV9; size: many; J: TRBJ2-1
DNA: TGTGCCAGCAGTTTAGAGAGGGCGGATCAGCCCCAGCATTTT; CDR3: CASSLERADQPQHF; D: .; V: TRBV27; size: many; J: TRBJ1-5
DNA: TGTGGGGCCCTATCGACGGGGGGTGGTTACAATGAGCAGTTCTTC; CDR3: CGALSTGGGYNEQFF; D: TRBD2; V: TRBV28; size: many; J: TRBJ2-1
DNA: TGTGCCAGCAGCCACTACTCAGAAGGGGACACTGAAGCTTTCTTT; CDR3: CASSHYSEGDTEAFF; D: .; V: TRBV14; size: many; J: TRBJ1-1
DNA: TGCAGTGCTCGAGACAGGACTGGGGCCAACGTCCTGACTTTC; CDR3: CSARDRTGANVLTF; D: .; V: TRBV20-1; size: many; J: TRBJ2-6
DNA: TGTGCCAGCAGCTCCCCGGGACTAGCGGGGTACAATGAGCAGTTCTTC; CDR3: CASSSPGLAGYNEQFF; D: TRBD2; V: TRBV7-2; size: few; J: TRBJ2-1
DNA: TGTGCCTGGAGTGCCCAATCACGGGACGGGAACACTGAAGCTTTCTTT; CDR3: CAWSAQSRDGNTEAFF; D: .; V: TRBV30; size: .; J: TRBJ1-1
DNA: TGTGCCAGCAGCTTAGGATTGGGTTCGGAATCCCAAGACACTGAAGCTTTCTTT; CDR3: CASSLGLGSESQDTEAFF; D: .; V: TRBV7-9; size: many; J: TRBJ1-1
DNA: TGTGCCAGCAGCTTAAACCCGGGTGAGAGCACCGGGGAGCTGTTTTTT; CDR3: CASSLNPGESTGELFF; D: .; V: TRBV7-3; size: few; J: TRBJ2-2
DNA: TGTGCCAGCAGTACTAGCGGGAGGGCTGGGGAGCAGTTCTTC; CDR3: CASSTSGRAGEQFF; D: TRBD2; V: TRBV25-1; size: many; J: TRBJ2-1